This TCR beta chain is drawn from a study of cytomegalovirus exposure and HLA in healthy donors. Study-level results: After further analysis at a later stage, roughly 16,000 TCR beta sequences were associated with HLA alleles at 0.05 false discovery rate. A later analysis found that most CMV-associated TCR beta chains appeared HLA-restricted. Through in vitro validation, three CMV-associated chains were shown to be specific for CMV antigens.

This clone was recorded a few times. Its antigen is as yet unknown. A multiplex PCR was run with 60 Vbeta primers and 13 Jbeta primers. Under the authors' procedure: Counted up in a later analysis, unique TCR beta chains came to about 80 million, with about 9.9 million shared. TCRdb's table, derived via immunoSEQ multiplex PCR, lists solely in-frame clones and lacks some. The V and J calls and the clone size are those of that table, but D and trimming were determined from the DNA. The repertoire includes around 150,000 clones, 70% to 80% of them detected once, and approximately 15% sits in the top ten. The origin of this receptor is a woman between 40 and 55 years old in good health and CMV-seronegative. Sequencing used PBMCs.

CDR3 sequence (DNA): TGTGCCAGCAGCCGGGGGGGAATCAATCAGCCCCAGCATTTT. Protein product: CASSRGGINQPQHF. The chain links TRBV27 to TRBJ1-5; tentatively, D is TRBD1 (5 bases). This CDR3 is 14 amino acids long. Germline V gives CDR1 MNHEY, CDR2 SMNVEV (reference sequence). The V gene lost 6 bases and the J gene lost 3 bases, with 12 bases spanning the gap.